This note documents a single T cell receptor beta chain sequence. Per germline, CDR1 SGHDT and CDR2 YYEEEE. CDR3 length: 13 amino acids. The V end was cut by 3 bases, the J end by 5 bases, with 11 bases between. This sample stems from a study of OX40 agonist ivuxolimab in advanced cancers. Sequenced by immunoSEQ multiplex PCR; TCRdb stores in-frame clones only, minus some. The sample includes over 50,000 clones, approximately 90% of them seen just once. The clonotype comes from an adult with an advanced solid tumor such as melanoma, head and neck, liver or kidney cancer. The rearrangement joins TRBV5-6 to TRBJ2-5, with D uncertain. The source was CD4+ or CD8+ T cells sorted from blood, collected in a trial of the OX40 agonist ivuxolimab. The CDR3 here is CASSSRVGETQYF. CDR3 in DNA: TGTGCCAGCAGCTCTCGGGTTGGGGAGACCCAGTACTTC.